This is a list of T cell receptor beta chains from one sample in a study of T cell changes during pregnancy in multiple sclerosis. Assay: immunoSEQ multiplex PCR; the TCRdb copy retains only in-frame clones and omits some. Among tens of thousands of clones, approximately 92% were seen once, and the ten largest hold roughly 2.2%. The input for sequencing was peripheral blood, taken in the third trimester of pregnancy. The origin of the receptors is a female donor with multiple sclerosis, enrolled in a pregnancy study. Each CDR3 is given with its conserved first and last residue. A D gene is named only where the DNA matches it firmly. The size field is filled for only some rows; it gives once, few, many or a size class.

TRBV5-6,.,TRBJ2-7,.,TGTGCCAGCAGCTTTTCTCATGTAGGAGGCCAATTCGAGCAGTACTTC,CASSFSHVGGQFEQYF
TRBV9,.,TRBJ2-1,.,TGTGCCAGCAGCGTAGTGGGGGCTGATAACAATGAGCAGTTCTTC,CASSVVGADNNEQFF
TRBV5-5,.,TRBJ2-7,.,TGTGCCAGCAGCGATCAATTAGCGGTACCCTCCTACGAGCAGTACTTC,CASSDQLAVPSYEQYF
TRBV5-5,once,TRBJ2-7,.,TGTGCCAGCAGCTTGGATAGTTGGCAGGGCATCGAGCAGTACTTC,CASSLDSWQGIEQYF
TRBV7-6,.,TRBJ1-3,TRBD1,TGTGCCAGCAGCCAAGCAGGGGGCAATGGAAACACCATATATTTT,CASSQAGGNGNTIYF
TRBV7-9,.,TRBJ1-1,TRBD1,TGTGCCAGCAGCACCAGTTGGGACAGAGCTTTCTTT,CASSTSWDRAFF
TRBV27,.,TRBJ1-1,TRBD1,TGTGCCAGCAGCCGAGCCGGACAGGGCGCTGAAGCTTTCTTT,CASSRAGQGAEAFF
TRBV9,.,TRBJ1-1,TRBD1,TGTGCCAGCAGCTTCCTAACAGGGGCCCTGAACACTGAAGCTTTCTTT,CASSFLTGALNTEAFF
TRBV6-1,.,TRBJ2-1,TRBD2,TGTGCCAGCAGCCAGCGGGGGTTCAATGAGCAGTTCTTC,CASSQRGFNEQFF
TRBV7-9,.,TRBJ2-7,.,TGTGCCAGCAGCACCAGTCAGGGGAGGGCCTACGAGCAGTACTTC,CASSTSQGRAYEQYF
TRBV19,.,TRBJ1-1,.,TGTGCCAGTAGTCTAAGGACAGATACGAACACTGAAGCTTTCTTT,CASSLRTDTNTEAFF
TRBV10-3,.,TRBJ2-7,.,TGTGCCATCAGTGAGTCGGGGGCAGTGCAGTACTTC,CAISESGAVQYF
TRBV30,.,TRBJ2-3,TRBD2,TGTGCCTGGAGTGGGCTAGCGGGCACAGATACGCAGTATTTT,CAWSGLAGTDTQYF
TRBV5-1,.,TRBJ1-2,.,TGCGCCAGCAGCTTACAGGGCGATGGCTACACCTTC,CASSLQGDGYTF
TRBV6-6,.,TRBJ1-5,.,TGTGCCAGCACGCGGGGGGGGGACAATCAGCCCCAGCATTTT,CASTRGGDNQPQHF
TRBV7-9,.,TRBJ2-2,TRBD1,TGTGCCAGCAGCGCGGGACAGGGGATTCCCGGGGAGCTGTTTTTT,CASSAGQGIPGELFF
TRBV21-1,large,TRBJ1-1,.,TGTGCCAGCAGCAAAGCGCCTAGGGGGAACACTGAAGCTTTCTTT,CASSKAPRGNTEAFF
TRBV5-4,.,TRBJ2-3,.,TGTGCCAGCAGCACGCCCGGGTACACAGATACGCAGTATTTT,CASSTPGYTDTQYF
TRBV21-1,.,TRBJ1-1,.,TGTGCCAGCAGCAAACGCTACAGGGATCATGAAGCTTTCTTT,CASSKRYRDHEAFF
TRBV21-1,.,TRBJ2-5,.,TGTGCCAGCAGCAAAGTCAGGACTAGTCAAGAGACCCAGTACTTC,CASSKVRTSQETQYF
TRBV6-4,.,TRBJ1-3,.,TGTGCCGATAGAGGAATGGGGAGACTTGGGGACACCATATATTTT,CADRGMGRLGDTIYF
TRBV27,.,TRBJ2-7,.,TGTGCCAGCAGTTTACAGGGCTCCTACGAGCAGTACTTC,CASSLQGSYEQYF
TRBV5-4,.,TRBJ2-4,TRBD1,TGTGCCAGCAGCCTCAGACAGGGGGCCAAAAACATTCAGTACTTC,CASSLRQGAKNIQYF
TRBV11-3,once,TRBJ2-6,.,TGTGCCAGCAGCCCTAGGATGGGAGGCTCTGGGGCCAACGTCCTGACTTTC,CASSPRMGGSGANVLTF
TRBV9,.,TRBJ1-3,TRBD1,TGTGCCAGCAGCGTTACAGGGGAAGGAAACACCATATATTTT,CASSVTGEGNTIYF
TRBV5-1,.,TRBJ2-2,.,TGCGCCAGCAGCGAACGAAATTTTACAGGTTCCAGAAACACCGGGGAGCTGTTTTTT,CASSERNFTGSRNTGELFF
TRBV30,once,TRBJ2-7,.,TGTGCCTGGAGTAAAGCCCTGCCTCCCTACGAGCAGTACTTC,CAWSKALPPYEQYF
TRBV29-1,.,TRBJ2-5,.,TGCAGCGTTGGGGAGTGGGACCAAGAGACCCAGTACTTC,CSVGEWDQETQYF
TRBV7-2,.,TRBJ1-2,TRBD1,TGTGCCAGCGGCCCGACAGGGGCGTACTATGGCTACACCTTC,CASGPTGAYYGYTF
TRBV27,once,TRBJ1-4,.,TGTGCCAGCAGTTTTAGGGGGGGAAAACTGTTTTTT,CASSFRGGKLFF
TRBV7-9,.,TRBJ2-5,.,TGTGCCAGCAGCTCAGGACAGTACCAAGAGACCCAGTACTTC,CASSSGQYQETQYF
TRBV11-2,.,TRBJ2-7,.,TGTGCCAGCAGCTTGGCCCCAGGGACCTACGAGCAGTACTTC,CASSLAPGTYEQYF
TRBV2,.,TRBJ2-1,.,TGTGCCAGCAGTTCCGACAATAAGCAGTTCTTC,CASSSDNKQFF
TRBV11-3,.,TRBJ2-7,.,TGTGCCAGCAGCTTATTACATGGGCAGGGTGTTCCCTACGAGCAGTACTTC,CASSLLHGQGVPYEQYF
TRBV11-3,.,TRBJ2-1,.,TGTGCCAGCAGCAATCCCCCAGGACGGGGTGAGCAGTTCTTC,CASSNPPGRGEQFF
TRBV27,.,TRBJ2-3,TRBD2,TGTGCCAGCAGTCCAAGGACTAGCGGCACAGATACGCAGTATTTT,CASSPRTSGTDTQYF
TRBV10-1,.,TRBJ2-5,.,TGCGCCAGCAATAATCAAGAGACCCAGTACTTC,CASNNQETQYF
TRBV29-1,.,TRBJ1-2,.,TGCAGCGTTAGTTTCGGGGGATCGGGAGGCTACACCTTC,CSVSFGGSGGYTF
TRBV4-3,.,TRBJ2-3,.,TGCGCCAGCAGCCCCGAGGGGACGTTTAGCGGCGGCACAGATACGCAGTATTTT,CASSPEGTFSGGTDTQYF
TRBV7-9,.,TRBJ1-5,.,TGTGCCAGCAGCGGGGGCGAAGGGTTCAATCAGCCCCAGCATTTT,CASSGGEGFNQPQHF
TRBV6-4,.,TRBJ1-1,.,TGTGCCAGCAGCCCACAGGGTGGTACTGAAGCTTTCTTT,CASSPQGGTEAFF
TRBV7-2,.,TRBJ1-4,.,TGTGCCAGCAGCTTACAAGGGGCTAGAAAACTGTTTTTT,CASSLQGARKLFF
TRBV7-3,.,TRBJ2-7,.,TGTGCCAGCAGCTCGGGGGGGACAGGGACCCACGAGCAGTACTTC,CASSSGGTGTHEQYF
TRBV14,.,TRBJ2-2,.,TGTGCCAGCAGCCAAGATTTCGGGGAACTGTCGAACACCGGGGAGCTGTTTTTT,CASSQDFGELSNTGELFF
TRBV7-2,.,TRBJ1-1,TRBD1,TGTGCCAGCAGCTTAGCAAGGACAGGGTTACGGGGGGCTGAAGCTTTCTTT,CASSLARTGLRGAEAFF
TRBV28,.,TRBJ2-5,.,TGTGCCAGCAGGGACCGGGACACTCCTCAGACCCAGTACTTC,CASRDRDTPQTQYF
TRBV6-1,.,TRBJ1-2,.,TGTGCCAGCACTTTGCAGGCCCTACTTAACTATGGCTACACCTTC,CASTLQALLNYGYTF
TRBV6-1,.,TRBJ2-5,TRBD2,TGTGCCAGCAGTGCATCCAGGGGGCGGAGGACTAGCGGGGAGACCCAGTACTTC,CASSASRGRRTSGETQYF
TRBV19,.,TRBJ2-2,TRBD2,TGTGCCAGTAGTCCGTATATTCTAGCGGAAGGTGGGGCCGGGGAGCTGTTTTTT,CASSPYILAEGGAGELFF
TRBV5-1,.,TRBJ1-1,.,TGCGCCAGCAGCTTGGAGGGGGGGTATACTGAAGCTTTCTTT,CASSLEGGYTEAFF